The clone carrying this T cell receptor (beta chain) was found once. This sample was included in a study of T-cell memory formation after mild COVID-19. TCRdb called the 5' RACE reads again in MiXCR, with one record for every CDR3 protein. This table has a few hundred thousand distinct CDR3 sequences, 19% appearing once. The sample taken for sequencing was PBMCs or a T cell subset sorted from them (not recorded which). This TCR was recovered from a young man who had mild COVID-19 (a few samples of this study predate the infection). Cell type and time point are not known.

As DNA, the CDR3 is TGCGCCAGCAGCTTGGACAGGGGGCGAGAGCAGTACTTC. As protein: CASSLDRGREQYF. This chain connects TRBV5-1 to TRBJ2-7; 9 bases fit TRBD1. V was clipped by 0 bases and J by 7 bases; unmatched bases: 2. This CDR3 is built from 13 residues. Germline V CDR1 and CDR2: SGHRS, YFSETQ.